These 20 T cell receptor beta chains were all obtained from the same sample, sequenced in a study of CD8 T cells in Susac syndrome. RNA amounts of about 0.5 to 1 ug underwent reverse transcription with random hexamers. TCRdb redid the calling of the immunoSEQ multiplex PCR reads with MiXCR, one entry per CDR3 protein. The table records about 150,000 distinct CDR3 sequences, roughly 95% of them present only once. Material: CD8+ T cells from PBMCs. These receptors came from a human donor with multiple sclerosis.

The CDR3 loop reads CASSPAIYEQYV. The CDR3 DNA reads TGTGCCAGCAGCCCTGCGATCTACGAGCAGTACGTC. The chain recombines TRBV7-9 with TRBJ2-7; D not resolved. Germline values: CDR1 SEHNR, CDR2 FQNEAQ (reference sequence). Trimming stripped 5 bases from V and 3 bases from J, with 8 bases between. This CDR3 spans 12 amino acids.

This clonotype has only one observation. The chain uses TRBV27 and TRBJ2-7; D gene uncertain. Trimming removed 4 bases at V and 5 bases at J, with 18 bases between. Per the germline V gene, CDR1 is MNHEY and CDR2 is SMNVEV (reference sequence). The CDR3 has 15 amino acids. The CDR3 coding sequence is TGTGCCAGCAGTTGGGGAACAGTGTCGAGGAACGAGCAGTACTTC. Protein product: CASSWGTVSRNEQYF.

The J gene is TRBJ1-2, the V gene TRBV12-3 or TRBV12-4; D not certain. The CDR3 consists of 12 residues. V was cut by 6 bases and J by 4 bases, with 9 bases left in between. Here the CDR3 reads CASSTPGYGYTF. The CDR3 coding sequence is TGTGCCAGCAGCACCCCGGGCTATGGCTACACCTTC.

V and J are TRBV9 and TRBJ2-5; no reliable D call. The CDR3 is 15 amino acids. Trimming removed 4 bases at V and 5 bases at J, with 18 bases between. CDR1 is SGDLS and CDR2 is YYNGEE in the germline V gene. Here the CDR3 DNA reads TGTGCCAGCAGCTCCGAGGATAGCCTTCGTGAGACCCAGTACTTC. It is translated as CASSSEDSLRETQYF.

This clonotype was detected once. DNA for the CDR3: TGCAGCTCTTCTGGGGGTGCTAACACTGAAGCTTTCTTT. This codes for CSSSGGANTEAFF. The chain couples TRBV29-1 to TRBJ1-1; D might be TRBD1 (5 bases). Germline V gene data show CDR1 as SQVTM and CDR2 as ANQGSEA. CDR3 length: 13 amino acids. Trimming took 8 bases from V and 2 from J, leaving 15 bases between them.

The chain has TRBV11-2 and TRBJ2-7; D gene ambiguous. The CDR3 consists of 11 residues. V lost 7 bases and J lost 4, with 8 bases in between. Germline-derived CDR1 and CDR2 are SGHAT and FQNNGV. The CDR3 loop is CASTSGYEQYF. CDR3 nucleotide sequence: TGTGCCAGCACCTCCGGGTACGAGCAGTACTTC.

This clonotype was counted only a few times. The CDR3 nucleotides read TGTGCCAGTAGTCCCGGGCCCTACGAGCAGTACTTC. Translated, it gives CASSPGPYEQYF. This chain joins TRBV19 and TRBJ2-7; no clear D. Germline V gives CDR1 LNHDA, CDR2 SQIVND (reference sequence). The CDR3 sequence is 12 residues long. Deletions cut 5 bases from V and 2 bases from J, with 7 bases between.

This chain joins TRBV2 and TRBJ2-1; TRBD1 matches 8 bases. V lost 3 bases, J lost 0 bases, and 7 bases stayed unmatched. This CDR3 is 17 amino acids long. The germline gives CDR1 SNHLY, CDR2 FYNNEI. The CDR3 bases are TGTGCCAGCAGTGACCCTCGACAGGGGAGCTCCTACAATGAGCAGTTCTTC. Translating it yields CASSDPRQGSSYNEQFF.

The chain combines TRBV20-1 with TRBJ2-5; D is undetermined. Germline CDR1 is DFQATT and CDR2 is SNEGSKA (reference sequence). The CDR3 extends over 15 amino acids. The ends were cut back, 4 bases at V and 5 bases at J, with 20 bases in the middle. CDR3 loop: CSATDSTLSRETQYF. In nucleotides, the CDR3 is TGCAGTGCTACAGACTCCACGTTATCTCGGGAGACCCAGTACTTC.

V gene TRBV29-1 combines with J gene TRBJ1-1; D is unclear. CDR1 is SQVTM and CDR2 is ANQGSEA in the germline V gene. Trimming removed 4 bases from V and 4 bases from J, with 13 bases in between. The CDR3 has 13 amino acids. CDR3 DNA sequence: TGCAGCGTTGTACCCCCGGGTTTCACTGAAGCTTTCTTT. This codes for CSVVPPGFTEAFF.

The chain has TRBV27 and TRBJ1-6; D ambiguous. The germline V gene encodes CDR1 MNHEY and CDR2 SMNVEV (reference sequence). Trimming removed 0 bases from V and 7 bases from J, with 10 bases in between. The CDR3 runs to 15 residues. The CDR3 loop reads CASSLSAGGNSPLHF. CDR3 nucleotides: TGTGCCAGCAGTTTATCCGCAGGTGGGAATTCACCCCTCCACTTT.

The chain joins TRBV20-1 to TRBJ2-1; TRBD2 agrees at 9 bases. The CDR3 loop spans 15 amino acids. J gave up 4 bases and V 0 bases, and 4 bases lay outside the gene matches. The germline V gene has CDR1 DFQATT and CDR2 SNEGSKA (reference sequence). The CDR3 coding sequence is TGCAGTGCTAGAGATTCCCTAGCGGGGTACAATGAGCAGTTCTTC. This gives the protein CSARDSLAGYNEQFF.

The chain uses TRBV6-5 and TRBJ2-5; TRBD2 matches at 10 bases. The CDR3 has 17 amino acids. V gave up 2 bases and J gave up 4 bases; unmatched junction bases: 10. The germline CDR1 and CDR2 sequences are MNHEY and SVGAGI. CDR3 residues: CASSYPSRTSGVETQYF. DNA for the CDR3: TGTGCCAGCAGTTACCCATCACGGACTAGCGGAGTAGAGACCCAGTACTTC.

This clonotype showed up just once. The J gene is TRBJ2-1, the V gene TRBV9; the D is unclear. Trimming removed 0 bases from V and 1 base from J, with 5 bases in between. CDR3 length: 14 amino acids. The germline V gene encodes CDR1 SGDLS and CDR2 YYNGEE. The CDR3 sequence is CASSVEGSYNEQFF. The CDR3 nucleotides read TGTGCCAGCAGCGTAGAAGGGTCCTACAATGAGCAGTTCTTC. The full variable domain, completed using reference TRBV9 and TRBJ2-1, is DSGVTQTPKHLITATGQRVTLRCSPRSGDLSVYWYQQSLDQGLQFLIQYYNGEERAKGNILERFSAQQFPDLHSELNLSSLELGDSALYFCASSVEGSYNEQFFGPGTRLTVL.

The chain is built from TRBV15 and TRBJ1-5; a possible D gene is TRBD1 (5 bases). Trimming took off 8 bases at V and 4 bases at J, with 9 bases between the two ends. Per the germline V gene, CDR1 is LNHNV and CDR2 is YYDKDF (reference sequence). This CDR3 has 12 residues. The DNA for the CDR3 is TGTGCCACCGGGGCAGTAAATCAGCCCCAGCATTTT. It encodes CATGAVNQPQHF. The variable domain in full, completed from reference TRBV15 and TRBJ1-5, reads DAMVIQNPRYQVTQFGKPVTLSCSQTLNHNVMYWYQQKSSQAPKLLFHYYDKDFNNEADTPDNFQSRRPNTSFCFLDIRSPGLGDTAMYLCATGAVNQPQHFGDGTRLSIL.

The chain carries TRBV6-2 or TRBV6-3 and TRBJ2-3; possible D gene TRBD2, 5 bases. CDR1 MNHEY and CDR2 SVGEGT come from the germline V gene. V dropped 0 bases and J dropped 0 bases, with 7 bases sitting between them. The CDR3 extends over 15 amino acids. The DNA of the CDR3 is TGTGCCAGCAGTTACTCAGCGGCTAGCACAGATACGCAGTATTTT. Protein sequence: CASSYSAASTDTQYF.

The rearrangement uses TRBV27 and TRBJ1-1, with D uncertain. The CDR3 length is 13 residues. Trimming stripped 2 bases from V and 2 bases from J, with 6 bases between. Germline-derived CDR1 and CDR2 are MNHEY and SMNVEV (reference sequence). The CDR3 region is CASSLTTNTEAFF. CDR3 DNA sequence: TGTGCCAGCAGTTTAACGACTAACACTGAAGCTTTCTTT.

The chain uses TRBV6-5 and TRBJ1-5, with 8 bases that match TRBD1. This CDR3 has 16 residues. Germline CDR1 is MNHEY and CDR2 is SVGAGI. The V and J ends lost 2 bases and 1 base, in that order; junction bases with no gene match: 4. For the CDR3, the DNA is TGTGCCAGCAGTTACACTAGACAGGGGAGCAATCAGCCCCAGCATTTT. It specifies CASSYTRQGSNQPQHF.

V is TRBV20-1 and J is TRBJ2-1; D may be TRBD2 (6 bases). Germline-derived CDR1 and CDR2 are DFQATT and SNEGSKA (reference sequence). Trimming removed 8 bases at V and 2 bases at J, with 10 bases between. This CDR3 contains 12 residues. The chain's CDR3 is CSSRGAYNEQFF. In nucleotides, the CDR3 is TGCAGTTCTCGCGGGGCCTACAATGAGCAGTTCTTC.

This chain uses TRBV19 with TRBJ2-4; D gene ambiguous. Trimming removed 3 bases from V and 8 bases from J, with 8 bases in between. This CDR3 is built from 12 residues. Germline CDR1 is LNHDA and CDR2 is SQIVND (reference sequence). Here the CDR3 DNA reads TGTGCCAGTAGTATCGGGTGGGACATTCAGTACTTC. Translated, it gives CASSIGWDIQYF.